These 22 T cell receptor beta chains originate from one sample sequenced in a study of cytomegalovirus exposure and HLA in healthy donors. PCR amplification relied on 60 Vbeta primers (plus 13 Jbeta primers). Sequenced by immunoSEQ multiplex PCR; TCRdb stores in-frame clones only, minus some. The sample shows approximately 80,000 clones, approximately 72% of them seen only once. Sequencing was carried out using PBMCs. These TCRs come from a woman aged 40 to 50 in good health and CMV-seropositive.

The V and J genes are TRBV7-9 and TRBJ2-3; a possible D gene is TRBD1 (5 bases). V was trimmed by 3 bases and J by 2 bases, leaving 9 bases between them. Germline loops: CDR1 SEHNR, CDR2 FQNEAQ (reference sequence). The length of the CDR3 is 14 residues. DNA of the CDR3: TGTGCCAGCAGCTTGACAGCATACACAGATACGCAGTATTTT. This gives the protein CASSLTAYTDTQYF.

This chain links TRBV6-5 with TRBJ2-2; the D gene is possibly TRBD1 (6 bases). V lost 7 bases and J 0 bases, leaving 12 bases between the germline ends. Germline CDR1 and CDR2: MNHEY and SVGAGI. The CDR3 contains 15 residues. The CDR3 spells CASNGQPTNTGELFF. In DNA form, the CDR3 reads TGTGCCAGCAACGGACAGCCTACGAACACCGGGGAGCTGTTTTTT.

In its sample, this clone was seen a few times. The chain carries TRBV30 and TRBJ2-1, with D possibly matching TRBD1 (5 bases). Trimming left V 2 bases short and J 5 bases short, with 13 bases between. Germline V gene sequence: CDR1 GTSNPN, CDR2 SVGIG (reference sequence). The CDR3 spans 14 residues. The CDR3 region is CAWSTLGHHNEQFF. As DNA, the CDR3 is TGTGCCTGGAGTACTCTCGGACACCACAATGAGCAGTTCTTC.

This clone was counted between two and nine times. V is TRBV2 and J is TRBJ1-1, with 8 bases identical to TRBD1. The CDR3 is 14 amino acids. With V trimmed by 5 bases and J by 5 bases, 7 bases remained unmatched. CDR1 and CDR2 (germline): SNHLY, FYNNEI. The CDR3 is CASSRTGGRTEAFF. As DNA, the CDR3 is TGTGCCAGCAGTCGAACAGGGGGTCGGACTGAAGCTTTCTTT.

This chain connects TRBV6-5 to TRBJ2-7; no clear D gene. The CDR3 has 15 residues. The V and J ends lost 0 bases and 2 bases respectively, with 11 bases between them. The germline V gene encodes CDR1 MNHEY and CDR2 SVGAGI. CDR3 DNA: TGTGCCAGCAGTTACTCTTCCAGGATAGCCTACGAGCAGTACTTC. Protein: CASSYSSRIAYEQYF.

V usage is TRBV4-2 and J usage is TRBJ2-5; D remains unclear. The CDR3 is 14 amino acids. Germline V gene sequence: CDR1 LGHNA, CDR2 YNFKEQ. Trimming shortened V by 5 bases and J by 5 bases, and 15 bases separated the two germline ends. The DNA for the CDR3 is TGTGCCAGCAGCTCAGTTGCCCTGAAGGAGACCCAGTACTTC. This codes for CASSSVALKETQYF.

The gene calls are TRBV19 and TRBJ1-2; TRBD1 matches 10 bases. The CDR3 is made up of 17 amino acids. Germline CDR1 and CDR2: LNHDA and SQIVND (reference sequence). Trimming took 9 bases from V and 6 from J; bases not matched to a gene: 19. The CDR3: CASRRDRGTQHANGYTF. DNA for the CDR3: TGTGCCAGCAGAAGGGACAGGGGAACCCAACATGCGAATGGCTACACCTTC.

V usage is TRBV20-1 and J usage is TRBJ2-7; 8 bases agree with TRBD1. This CDR3 region has 11 residues. V shed 6 bases and J 9 bases; nucleotides not matched to a gene: 7. Germline CDR1 is DFQATT and CDR2 is SNEGSKA (reference sequence). The CDR3 region has the DNA TGCAGTGCACATGACAGGGGAAGGCAGTACTTC. Its protein product is CSAHDRGRQYF.

This clone showed up just once. CDR3 DNA: TGTGCCAGCAGCCTCTCTCCGGGACTAGCGGGAGAAGATACGCAGTATTTT. This sequence encodes CASSLSPGLAGEDTQYF. The V gene is TRBV14, the J gene TRBJ2-3; 14 bases fit TRBD2. Trimming took 4 bases from V and 5 from J; bases not matched to a gene: 8. This CDR3 is built from 17 residues. The germline V gene has CDR1 SGHDN and CDR2 FVKESK.

In its sample, this clone was seen a few times. The rearrangement uses TRBV4-2 and TRBJ2-1; 7 positions agree with TRBD2. CDR3 length equals 16 residues. Trimming cost V 1 base and J 5 bases; bases outside gene matches: 8. CDR1 is LGHNA, CDR2 YNFKEQ, per germline. The CDR3 DNA follows: TGTGCCAGCAGCCAAGCCGGCGGGAGAGTCGACAATGAGCAGTTCTTC. Protein sequence: CASSQAGGRVDNEQFF.

The chain employs TRBV5-1 and TRBJ1-2; maybe TRBD1 (5 bases). CDR3 size: 14 residues. CDR1 SGHRS and CDR2 YFSETQ come from the germline V gene. Trimming stripped 0 bases from V and 2 bases from J, with 8 bases between. CDR3 in amino acids: CASSLEGQNYGYTF. CDR3 nucleotides: TGCGCCAGCAGCTTGGAGGGGCAGAACTATGGCTACACCTTC.

The rearrangement uses TRBV30 and TRBJ1-2; perhaps TRBD1 as D (5 bases). Trimming shortened V by 3 bases and J by 6 bases, and 14 bases separated the two germline ends. This CDR3 comprises 13 residues. Germline values: CDR1 GTSNPN, CDR2 SVGIG (reference sequence). The DNA of the CDR3 is TGTGCCTGGAGAAGGGGAGGGTGGGATGGCTACACCTTC. Its translation: CAWRRGGWDGYTF.

The rearrangement links TRBV19 to TRBJ2-1; 13 bases agree with TRBD2. This CDR3 has 16 residues. Germline trimming cut 6 bases from V and 8 bases from J; bases unmatched to any gene: 10. The germline CDR1 and CDR2 sequences are LNHDA and SQIVND (reference sequence). The DNA of the CDR3 is TGTGCCAGTAGCAAAACCGGGACTAGCGGGATCGATGAGCAGTTCTTC. Translating it yields CASSKTGTSGIDEQFF.

On this clone itself: The germline gene is not matched at one end of the junction; a read error may be the cause. Other nucleotide sequences in the sample specify the same CDR3. The chain is built from TRBV6-5 and TRBJ1-5; 9 nucleotides agree with TRBD1. Germline CDR1 reads MNHEY; CDR2 reads SVGAGI. The CDR3 spans 15 residues. As DNA, the CDR3 is TGTGCCAGCAGAACAACAGGGGGCGGCAACCAGCCCCAGCATTTT. Protein: CASRTTGGGNQPQHF.

The chain joins TRBV7-2 to TRBJ1-5, with D tentatively TRBD1 (5 bases). The CDR3 consists of 15 residues. CDR1 SGHTA and CDR2 FQGNSA come from the germline V gene. V lost 1 base and J lost 15, with 22 bases in between. CDR3 sequence (DNA): TGTGCCAGCAGCTTAGTAGCCCCTACAGGTCTCCCCTTGCATTTT. Translating it yields CASSLVAPTGLPLHF.

The chain carries TRBV10-1 and TRBJ2-1; 7 nucleotides align to TRBD2. The CDR3 sequence is 13 residues long. The junction had 4 bases not matched to a gene; V was cut back by 6 bases and J by 5 bases. CDR1 is WNHNN and CDR2 is SYGVQD in the germline V gene (reference sequence). The CDR3 DNA reads TGCGCCAGCAGAGGCGGGGGAAACAATGAGCAGTTCTTC. Its protein product is CASRGGGNNEQFF.

This chain joins TRBV19 and TRBJ1-2; D is ambiguous. The CDR3 runs to 14 residues. In germline, CDR1 is LNHDA, CDR2 SQIVND (reference sequence). Trimming shortened V by 4 bases and J by 8 bases, and 17 bases separated the two germline ends. The CDR3 DNA sequence: TGTGCCAGTAGTACGCCCCGTCCGCCCGCGGGCTACACCTTC. This gives the protein CASSTPRPPAGYTF.

This clone appeared a few times. The CDR3 DNA is TGTGCCATCAGTGACGTGGCCTCATATGGCTACACCTTC. Translation gives CAISDVASYGYTF. V and J are TRBV10-3 and TRBJ1-2; D is unresolved. The CDR3 consists of 13 residues. Trimming took off 3 bases at V and 5 bases at J, with 10 bases between the two ends. The V gene's germline CDR1 is ENHRY and CDR2 SYGVKD.

This clone came up a few times. CDR3 protein: CASSNRDRENQPQHF. The CDR3 nucleotides read TGTGCCAGCAGTAACCGGGACAGAGAAAATCAGCCCCAGCATTTT. The V and J genes are TRBV6-1 and TRBJ1-5; TRBD1 aligns across 7 bases. V was pared by 5 bases and J by 4 bases, with 8 bases of the junction left unmatched. Germline V gene sequence: CDR1 MNHNS, CDR2 SASEGT. The CDR3 is 15 amino acids.

The chain uses TRBV6-5 and TRBJ2-7; D is possibly TRBD2 (5 bases). Germline loops: CDR1 MNHEY, CDR2 SVGAGI. CDR3 length: 12 residues. V was trimmed by 7 bases and J by 5 bases, leaving 12 bases between them. The CDR3 region has the DNA TGTGCCAGCAAAACGGACGGGGACGAGCAGTACTTC. It encodes CASKTDGDEQYF.

The chain is built from TRBV5-6 and TRBJ2-5, with TRBD2 identical over 8 bases. Germline V gene data show CDR1 as SGHDT and CDR2 as YYEEEE. The CDR3 length is 13 residues. V gave up 4 bases and J gave up 5 bases; unmatched junction bases: 4. DNA of the CDR3: TGTGCCAGCAGCGACGGGGGGGGTGAGACCCAGTACTTC. This gives the protein CASSDGGGETQYF. Looking up the rest from reference TRBV5-6 and TRBJ2-5 gives the full variable domain: DAGVTQSPTHLIKTRGQQVTLRCSPKSGHDTVSWYQQALGQGPQFIFQYYEEEERQRGNFPDRFSGHQFPNYSSELNVNALLLGDSALYLCASSDGGGETQYFGPGTRLLVL.

The chain recombines TRBV30 with TRBJ1-2; 10 bases are a match to TRBD1. Germline V CDR1 and CDR2: GTSNPN, SVGIG (reference sequence). Trimming at V came to 5 bases and at J to 11 bases, leaving 20 bases not matched to a gene. The CDR3 is 16 amino acids. CDR3 sequence reads: CAWLAGQGKGYRGYTF. The CDR3 region has the DNA TGTGCCTGGTTGGCGGGACAGGGGAAGGGGTACAGGGGGTACACCTTC. Filled out from reference TRBV30 and TRBJ1-2, the complete variable domain reads SQTIHQWPATLVQPVGSPLSLECTVEGTSNPNLYWYRQAAGRGLQLLFYSVGIGQISSEVPQNLSASRPQDRQFILSSKKLLLSDSGFYLCAWLAGQGKGYRGYTFGSGTRLTVV.